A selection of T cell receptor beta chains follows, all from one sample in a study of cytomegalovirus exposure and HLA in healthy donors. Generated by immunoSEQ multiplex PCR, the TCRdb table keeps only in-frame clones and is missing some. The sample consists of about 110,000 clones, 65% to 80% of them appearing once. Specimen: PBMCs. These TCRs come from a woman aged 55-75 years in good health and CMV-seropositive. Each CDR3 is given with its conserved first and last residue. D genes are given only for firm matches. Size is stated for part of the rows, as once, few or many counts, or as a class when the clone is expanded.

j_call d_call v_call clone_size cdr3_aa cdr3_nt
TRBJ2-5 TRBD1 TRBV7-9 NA CSSSLGQGEETQYF TGTTCCAGCAGCTTAGGACAGGGGGAGGAGACCCAGTACTTC
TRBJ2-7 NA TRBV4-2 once CASSQETGDRAPYEQYF TGTGCCAGCAGCCAAGAGACGGGGGACAGAGCACCCTACGAGCAGTACTTC
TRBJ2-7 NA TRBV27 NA CASSQQGRYYEQYF TGTGCCAGCAGTCAACAGGGCCGCTACTACGAGCAGTACTTC
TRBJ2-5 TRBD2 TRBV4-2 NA CASSRGLGAGANPQETQYF TGTGCCAGCAGCCGTGGCCTAGGTGCGGGAGCTAACCCGCAAGAGACCCAGTACTTC
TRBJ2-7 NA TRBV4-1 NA CASSHPRGLAGSEQYF TGCGCCAGCAGCCACCCAAGGGGGCTAGCGGGTTCCGAGCAGTACTTC
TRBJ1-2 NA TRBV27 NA CASSLSVLGRGHYGYTF TGTGCCAGCAGTTTATCGGTTCTAGGAAGGGGCCACTATGGCTACACCTTC
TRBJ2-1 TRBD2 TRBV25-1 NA CASSELTSGIYNEQFF TGTGCCAGCAGTGAATTGACTAGCGGGATATACAATGAGCAGTTCTTC
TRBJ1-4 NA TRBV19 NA CASSIGGLDSRNEKLFF TGTGCCAGTAGTATAGGGGGCCTGGATTCGCGAAATGAAAAACTGTTTTTT
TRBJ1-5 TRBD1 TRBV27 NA CASSPRQGQQPQHF TGTGCCAGCAGTCCCCGACAGGGACAACAGCCCCAGCATTTT
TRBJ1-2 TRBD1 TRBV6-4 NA CASSLDRGYYGYTF TGTGCCAGCAGTTTGGACAGGGGATACTATGGCTACACCTTC
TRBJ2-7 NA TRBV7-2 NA CASSLGAGPSYEQYF TGTGCCAGCAGCTTAGGTGCGGGACCGTCCTACGAGCAGTACTTC
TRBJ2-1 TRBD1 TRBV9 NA CASSRTGDEQFF TGTGCCAGCAGCCGGACAGGGGATGAGCAGTTCTTC
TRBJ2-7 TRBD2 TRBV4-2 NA CASSQDPGSGAYEQYF TGTGCCAGCAGCCAAGATCCAGGTAGCGGGGCCTACGAGCAGTACTTC
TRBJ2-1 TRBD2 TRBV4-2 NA CASSQPGGRDNEQFF TGTGCCAGCAGCCAACCGGGAGGGCGGGACAATGAGCAGTTCTTC
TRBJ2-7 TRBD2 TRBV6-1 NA CASRSLGGLTYEQYF TGTGCCAGCAGGTCGCTGGGGGGGTTAACCTACGAGCAGTACTTC
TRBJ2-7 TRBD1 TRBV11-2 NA CASSNRQGFGYEQYF TGTGCCAGCAGCAACAGACAGGGGTTCGGCTACGAGCAGTACTTC
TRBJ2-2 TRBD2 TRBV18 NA CASSYLAGVEHAGELFF TGTGCCAGCTCCTACCTAGCGGGAGTAGAACATGCCGGGGAGCTGTTTTTT
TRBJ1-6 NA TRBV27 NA CASSFGPGSGAPLHF TGTGCCAGCAGTTTCGGCCCAGGGTCCGGTGCACCCCTCCACTTT
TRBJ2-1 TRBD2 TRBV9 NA CASSVDIAGGRNEQFF TGTGCCAGCAGCGTAGATATAGCGGGAGGGCGAAATGAGCAGTTCTTC
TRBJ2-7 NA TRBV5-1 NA CASSLAGTGEQYF TGCGCCAGCAGCTTGGCGGGGACTGGCGAGCAGTACTTC
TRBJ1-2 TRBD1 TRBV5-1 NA CASSINRGHNGYTF TGCGCCAGCAGTATCAACAGGGGGCATAATGGCTACACCTTC
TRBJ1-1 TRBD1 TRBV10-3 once CAISESGTGAEAFF TGTGCCATCAGTGAGTCCGGGACAGGGGCTGAAGCTTTCTTT
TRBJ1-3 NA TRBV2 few CASSETDSSGNTIYF TGTGCCAGCAGTGAGACTGACAGCTCTGGAAACACCATATATTTT
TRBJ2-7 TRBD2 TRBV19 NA CASSIGSGSFNEQYF TGTGCCAGTAGTATAGGTAGCGGGAGTTTCAACGAGCAGTACTTC
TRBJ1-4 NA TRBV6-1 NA CASSSQGSNEKLFF TGTGCCAGCAGCTCCCAGGGGTCTAATGAAAAACTGTTTTTT
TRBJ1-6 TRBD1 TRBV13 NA CASSYAGTASYNSPLHF TGTGCCAGCAGCTACGCGGGGACAGCTTCCTATAATTCACCCCTCCACTTT
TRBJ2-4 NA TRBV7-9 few CASSLPKLAKNIQYF TGTGCCAGCAGCTTACCTAAACTAGCCAAAAACATTCAGTACTTC
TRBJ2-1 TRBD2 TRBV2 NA CASSEAVTPPGVAGVRNEQFF TGTGCCAGCAGTGAAGCGGTTACCCCCCCCGGGGTAGCGGGAGTTCGCAATGAGCAGTTCTTC
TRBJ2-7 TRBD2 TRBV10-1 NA CASSGGHSSYEQYF TGCGCCAGCTCGGGAGGTCACAGCTCCTACGAGCAGTACTTC
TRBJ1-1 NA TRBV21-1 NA CASSSNRGAKEVNTEAFF TGTGCCAGCAGTAGTAACAGGGGGGCTAAAGAAGTGAACACTGAAGCTTTCTTT
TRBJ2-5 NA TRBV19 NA CASSRSFQETQYF TGTGCCAGTAGTAGGAGTTTTCAAGAGACCCAGTACTTC
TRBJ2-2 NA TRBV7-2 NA CASSSQGGTNTGELFF TGTGCCAGCAGCTCCCAGGGGGGAACGAACACCGGGGAGCTGTTTTTT
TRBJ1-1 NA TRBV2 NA CASSDYQQGFSQAFF TGTGCCAGCAGCGACTACCAACAGGGATTTTCACAAGCTTTCTTT
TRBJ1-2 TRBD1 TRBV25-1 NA CASSHQGAGYGYTF TGTGCCAGCAGTCACCAGGGGGCAGGATATGGCTACACCTTC
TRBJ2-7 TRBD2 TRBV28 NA CASSSSPGTSSKPYF TGTGCCAGCAGTTCCAGTCCCGGGACTAGTAGTAAACCGTACTTC
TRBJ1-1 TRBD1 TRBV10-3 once CAISESQGWRSEAFF TGTGCCATCAGTGAGTCACAGGGGTGGAGGTCTGAAGCTTTCTTT
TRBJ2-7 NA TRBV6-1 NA CASSRGDEQYF TGTGCCAGCAGTCGGGGTGACGAGCAGTACTTC
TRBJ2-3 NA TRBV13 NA CASSLSGAEDTQYF TGTGCCAGCAGCTTATCAGGGGCGGAAGATACGCAGTATTTT
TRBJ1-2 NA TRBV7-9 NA CASSLGQPGYTF TGTGCCAGCAGCTTAGGACAGCCAGGCTACACCTTC
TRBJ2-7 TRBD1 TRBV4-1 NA CASSLNRGPSSYEQYF TGCGCCAGCAGCCTAAACAGGGGGCCTAGCTCCTACGAGCAGTACTTC
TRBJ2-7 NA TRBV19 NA CASSSSAGPYEQYF TGTGCCAGTAGTTCCTCAGCAGGGCCCTACGAGCAGTACTTC
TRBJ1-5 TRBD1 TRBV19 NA CASSIVWQGGGQPQHF TGTGCCAGTAGTATAGTATGGCAGGGGGGAGGTCAGCCCCAGCATTTT
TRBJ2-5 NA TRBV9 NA CASSDLSGETQYF TGTGCCAGCAGCGATTTATCCGGGGAGACCCAGTACTTC
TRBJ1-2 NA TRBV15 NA CATSGGRGGAYYGYTF TGTGCCACCAGCGGAGGGAGGGGAGGAGCCTACTATGGCTACACCTTC
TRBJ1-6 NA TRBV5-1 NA CASSLQDNSPLHF TGCGCCAGCAGCCTGCAGGATAATTCACCCCTCCACTTT
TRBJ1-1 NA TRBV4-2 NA CASSAGLDTEAFF TGTGCCAGCAGCGCAGGGTTGGACACTGAAGCTTTCTTT
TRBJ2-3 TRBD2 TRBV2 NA CASRGLAGFADTQYF TGTGCCAGCAGGGGGCTAGCGGGATTCGCAGATACGCAGTATTTT
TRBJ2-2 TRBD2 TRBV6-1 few CASSGTSGRVLVGELFF TGTGCCAGCAGTGGGACTAGCGGGAGGGTTCTCGTCGGGGAGCTGTTTTTT
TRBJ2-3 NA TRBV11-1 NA CASSLPRAGRTDTQYF TGTGCCAGCAGCCTCCCTCGTGCGGGACGAACAGATACGCAGTATTTT
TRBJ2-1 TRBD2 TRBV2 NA CASIPRVAGNEQFF TGTGCCAGCATACCTCGGGTAGCGGGCAATGAGCAGTTCTTC
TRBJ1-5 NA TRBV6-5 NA CASSYWDGGNQPQHF TGTGCCAGCAGTTACTGGGACGGGGGGAATCAGCCCCAGCATTTT
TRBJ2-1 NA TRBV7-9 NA CASSSFRGPYNEQFF TGTGCCAGCAGCTCCTTCAGGGGCCCCTACAATGAGCAGTTCTTC
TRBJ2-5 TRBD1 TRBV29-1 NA CSVHAPGQGGETQYF TGCAGCGTCCACGCGCCTGGACAGGGCGGAGAGACCCAGTACTTC
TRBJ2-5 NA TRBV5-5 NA CASSLGEGSLETQYF TGTGCCAGCAGCTTGGGCGAGGGATCGCTGGAGACCCAGTACTTC
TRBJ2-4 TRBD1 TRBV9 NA CASSARQGALNIQYF TGTGCCAGCAGCGCGCGACAGGGAGCTCTGAACATTCAGTACTTC
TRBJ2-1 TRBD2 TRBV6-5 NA CASNPGLANYNEQFF TGTGCCAGCAATCCGGGACTAGCTAATTACAATGAGCAGTTCTTC
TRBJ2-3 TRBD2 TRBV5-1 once CASSWPTSPGSTDTQYF TGCGCCAGCAGCTGGCCGACTAGCCCTGGGAGCACAGATACGCAGTATTTT
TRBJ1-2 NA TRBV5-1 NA CASSLGQVRSGYTF TGCGCCAGCAGCTTGGGGCAGGTCAGGTCGGGCTACACCTTC
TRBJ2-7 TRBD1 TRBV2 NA CASRASDRVFVYEQYF TGTGCCAGCAGAGCCAGCGACAGGGTATTCGTCTACGAGCAGTACTTC
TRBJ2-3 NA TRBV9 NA CASSVGDWRTDTQYF TGTGCCAGCAGCGTAGGAGACTGGCGCACAGATACGCAGTATTTT